Shown below are 16 T cell receptor beta chains from a single sample sequenced in a study of blood T cell repertoires in COVID-19. Only in-frame clones appear in the TCRdb table, and some are missing; sequencing was by immunoSEQ multiplex PCR. This table holds 190,000 or so clones, 70% to 90% found once. Material for sequencing was peripheral blood. The receptors were gathered from a man in his forties with active or convalescent COVID-19.

The chain is built from TRBV6-5 and TRBJ1-5; D is perhaps TRBD1 (6 bases). V gave up 4 bases and J gave up 2 bases, with 12 bases separating them. This CDR3 spans 15 amino acids. Per the germline V gene, CDR1 is MNHEY and CDR2 is SVGAGI. The CDR3 sequence: CASSSVGGRNQPQHF. The CDR3 nucleotides read TGTGCCAGCAGTTCCGTGGGGGGGCGCAATCAGCCCCAGCATTTT.

This rearrangement joins TRBV27 to TRBJ1-4, with 7 bases that match TRBD1. The CDR3 has 15 amino acids. Trimming cost V 5 bases and J 6 bases; bases outside gene matches: 9. CDR1 and CDR2 from the germline V gene are MNHEY and SMNVEV (reference sequence). The CDR3 region is CASSQGQAYDEKLFF. CDR3 in DNA: TGTGCCAGCAGTCAAGGACAGGCTTACGATGAAAAACTGTTTTTT.

The chain has TRBV5-5 and TRBJ1-2, with a possible D match to TRBD1 (5 bases). The V gene lost 5 bases and the J gene lost 1 base, with 15 bases spanning the gap. This CDR3 has 15 amino acids. In germline, CDR1 is SGHKS, CDR2 YYEKEE (reference sequence). In DNA, the CDR3 is TGTGCCAGCAGACAGACAGAGAACTTTAACTATGGCTACACCTTC. Translation gives CASRQTENFNYGYTF.

This clone is a singleton in its sample. The chain is built from TRBV27 and TRBJ2-5; 7 bases line up with TRBD2. The CDR3 contains 14 residues. Germline V gene lookup returns CDR1 MNHEY and CDR2 SMNVEV (reference sequence). V was pared by 1 base and J by 7 bases, with 6 bases of the junction left unmatched. CDR3 nucleotides: TGTGCCAGCAGTTTATACAGCGGGGATGGGACCCAGTACTTC. Translating gives CASSLYSGDGTQYF.

The CDR3 sequence is CASSPLRGRMNTEAFF. In DNA form, the CDR3 reads TGTGCCAGCAGTCCTCTCAGGGGGCGAATGAACACTGAAGCTTTCTTT. This chain uses TRBV28 with TRBJ1-1, with 8 bases identical to TRBD1. Trimming cost V 5 bases and J 0 bases; bases outside gene matches: 8. The length of the CDR3 is 16 residues. Germline V gives CDR1 MDHEN, CDR2 SYDVKM.

The V gene is TRBV5-6, the J gene TRBJ2-5; 12 bases align to TRBD2. The CDR3 is 17 amino acids. With 0 bases clipped from V and 1 base from J, the junction kept 4 bases outside the gene matches. CDR1 SGHDT and CDR2 YYEEEE come from the germline V gene. The CDR3 bases are TGTGCCAGCAGCTTGGAGTCTAGCGGGGGGGTCCAAGAGACCCAGTACTTC. Translated: CASSLESSGGVQETQYF.

The rearrangement links TRBV19 to TRBJ1-2; D gene ambiguous. V lost 5 bases to trimming and J lost 2 bases, with 3 bases between them. Germline V gene sequence: CDR1 LNHDA, CDR2 SQIVND (reference sequence). The CDR3 is 11 residues long. The CDR3 region has the DNA TGTGCCAGTAGTGTAAACTATGGCTACACCTTC. Translation: CASSVNYGYTF.

This chain joins TRBV27 and TRBJ1-3; 7 bases are shared with TRBD1. V lost 6 bases, J lost 3 bases, and 5 bases stayed unmatched. Germline CDR1 and CDR2: MNHEY and SMNVEV (reference sequence). This CDR3 has 14 residues. The CDR3, as DNA: TGTGCCAGCAGGGACAGGCCCGGTGGAAACACCATATATTTT. Residues: CASRDRPGGNTIYF.

This clone was counted once. V and J are TRBV9 and TRBJ1-2; D not certain. Looked up from germline, CDR1 is SGDLS and CDR2 is YYNGEE. With 3 bases removed from V and 2 bases from J, the gap between germline ends came to 11 bases. The CDR3 consists of 14 residues. The CDR3 nucleotides read TGTGCCAGCAGCGGTACATCTCCGAACTATGGCTACACCTTC. Protein: CASSGTSPNYGYTF.

The rearrangement links TRBV12-3 or TRBV12-4 to TRBJ1-1; no clear D gene. The CDR3 covers 12 residues. The V end lost 7 bases, the J end lost 6 bases, and 12 bases lay between the germline ends. The CDR3 DNA follows: TGTGCCAGCACATCCGGGTTAGCTGAAGCTTTCTTT. This translates into CASTSGLAEAFF.

J is TRBJ2-2 and V is TRBV10-3; D gene unclear. The CDR3 is 12 amino acids. V was clipped by 3 bases and J by 8 bases, with 7 bases between them. Germline V gene data show CDR1 as ENHRY and CDR2 as SYGVKD. The CDR3 here is CAISENGGELFF. DNA for the CDR3: TGTGCCATCAGTGAAAACGGGGGGGAGCTGTTTTTT.

V gene TRBV2 combines with J gene TRBJ2-3; 9 bases map to TRBD2. Per germline, CDR1 SNHLY and CDR2 FYNNEI. CDR3 length: 16 amino acids. With V trimmed by 7 bases and J by 3 bases, 11 bases remained unmatched. CDR3 amino acids: CASTLRAGGRTDTQYF. In DNA form, the CDR3 reads TGTGCCAGCACCCTCCGTGCGGGGGGGAGGACAGATACGCAGTATTTT.

The chain couples TRBV10-3 to TRBJ1-1, with TRBD1 matching over 9 bases. The length of the CDR3 is 16 residues. V lost 6 bases, J lost 5 bases, and 13 bases stayed unmatched. Germline-derived CDR1 and CDR2 are ENHRY and SYGVKD. CDR3 protein: CAISPPTGQGGTEAFF. The CDR3, as DNA: TGTGCCATCAGCCCACCCACGGGACAGGGAGGGACTGAAGCTTTCTTT.

The chain is built from TRBV30 and TRBJ2-3, with D tentatively TRBD1 (5 bases). The CDR3 loop spans 14 amino acids. The germline V gene encodes CDR1 GTSNPN and CDR2 SVGIG (reference sequence). V was pared by 3 bases and J by 1 base, with 11 bases between. The CDR3 nucleotides read TGTGCCTGGAGAACAGGATTTGGCACAGATACGCAGTATTTT. It is translated as CAWRTGFGTDTQYF.

The chain combines TRBV21-1 with TRBJ2-5; the table's D call, TRBD2, was not checked against the DNA. TRBV21-1 counts as a pseudogene. The CDR3 is 16 residues long. Here the CDR3 reads CASSPKQVGLQETQYF. CDR3 nucleotides: TGTGCCAGCAGCCCTAAACAGGTGGGACTCCAAGAGACCCAGTACTTC.

The chain uses TRBV12-3 or TRBV12-4 and TRBJ1-2; TRBD1 is a possible D gene (5 bases). The CDR3 length is 13 residues. With 4 bases removed from V and 2 bases from J, the gap between germline ends came to 8 bases. CDR3 residues: CASSSDRNYGYTF. The CDR3 nucleotides are TGTGCCAGCAGTTCCGACAGAAACTATGGCTACACCTTC.